This T cell receptor (beta chain) derives from a study of CD8 T cells in ankylosing spondylitis. Notes on the study in general: Characteristic of ankylosing spondylitis blood, it appeared, was a TCR beta motif comprising roughly 8 highly homologous variants.

The CDR3 length is 15 residues. Germline trimming cut 6 bases from V and 5 bases from J; bases unmatched to any gene: 4. Per germline, CDR1 SGHVS and CDR2 FQNEAQ. Each CDR3 protein is one row after TCRdb ran MiXCR on the 5' RACE reads. This sample has about 160,000 distinct CDR3 sequences, with 15% to 20% found just once. This clonotype was seen more than once but under ten times. As yet, its antigen is unknown. The V and J genes are TRBV7-8 and TRBJ2-1; 13 nucleotides match TRBD2. The specimen was blood, either unsorted or a sorted T cell fraction (not recorded which). The receptor's source is a male donor with ankylosing spondylitis or in good health (not recorded which). The chain's CDR3 is CASREGLAGNNEQFF. The CDR3 nucleotides are TGTGCCAGCAGGGAGGGACTAGCGGGGAACAATGAGCAGTTCTTC.